This TCR beta chain was found in a study of blood T cells in healthy people across ages. About this clonotype: Antigen unknown.

Study observations and caveats: Diversity of TCR beta per million T cells declined in a roughly linear way with age.

The CDR3 runs to 13 residues. The V and J ends lost 3 bases and 2 bases respectively, with 8 bases between them. Germline V CDR1 and CDR2: SGHRS, YFSETQ. Then a second PCR, running about 6 to 11 cycles, was carried out with a sample-barcoded 5' primer and a J-beta primer mix. All samples yielded 2.5 million or more CDR3-containing paired-end reads. TCRdb fed the 5' RACE reads into MiXCR, producing one record per CDR3 protein. The data show hundreds of thousands of distinct CDR3 sequences, with roughly a quarter seen just once and over 3.5% held by the top ten. This sample also belongs to another study, concerning T cells of mothers and their children. That source reports: Each mother gave over 10 million TCR beta CDR3 reads; each child, some 2.8 million.

V gene TRBV5-1 combines with J gene TRBJ2-5, with D unresolved. This clonotype was sampled from a boy under 10 years old in good health. The sample was blood. CDR3 nucleotide sequence: TGCGCCAGCAGCTCTACGTTTCAAGAGACCCAGTACTTC. It specifies CASSSTFQETQYF. Together with reference TRBV5-1 and TRBJ2-5, the CDR3 gives the full variable domain: KAGVTQTPRYLIKTRGQQVTLSCSPISGHRSVSWYQQTPGQGLQFLFEYFSETQRNKGNFPGRFSGRQFSNSRSEMNVSTLELGDSALYLCASSSTFQETQYFGPGTRLLVL.